A selection of T cell receptor beta chains follows, all from one sample in a study of blood T cell repertoires in COVID-19. Sequencing used immunoSEQ multiplex PCR; TCRdb keeps in-frame clones, though not all of them. The sample lists 200,000 or so clones, 86% seen once, with over 3% in the top ten. The sequencing input was PBMCs or T cells enriched from blood (not recorded which). Source of these receptors: a woman aged 40-49 years with acute COVID-19. The CDR3 runs from the conserved cysteine through the conserved F or W. D genes are given only for firm matches.

d_gene	j_gene	v_gene	CDR3aa
-	TRBJ1-5	TRBV2	CASSLGSNQPQHF
-	TRBJ1-3	TRBV19	CATQDVSGNTIYF
-	TRBJ1-5	TRBV7-6	CASSLEQGRGQPQHF
-	TRBJ1-1	TRBV5-1	CASSSELQGMNTEAFF
-	TRBJ1-1	TRBV21-1	CASSKRQGEAEAFF
-	TRBJ2-3	TRBV27	CASTSRTDTQYF
-	TRBJ2-1	TRBV5-1	CATRLGTRQFF
TRBD1	TRBJ1-3	TRBV5-1	CASSLGDRGLSGNTIYF
-	TRBJ1-6	TRBV10-3	CAISESSPGLAYNSPLHF
-	TRBJ1-3	TRBV9	CASGEGARNTIYF
-	TRBJ1-5	TRBV19	CASSPLISGNQPQHF
-	TRBJ1-4	TRBV30	CALTMSGPEKLFF
-	TRBJ1-4	TRBV5-6	CASSGNTGRTNEKLFF
TRBD2	TRBJ2-3	TRBV9	CASSPPLGLAGGSTDTQYF
-	TRBJ2-7	TRBV2	CASSDVEASSYEQYF
-	TRBJ1-1	TRBV5-1	CASTLTVNTEAFF
TRBD1	TRBJ2-5	TRBV6-1	CASSVLGTAGGGEETQYF
-	TRBJ2-3	TRBV27	CASSFLKSGLRDTQYF
-	TRBJ2-1	TRBV29-1	CSVTLNRPGASYNEQFF
-	TRBJ1-1	TRBV9	CASSVAQTNTEAFF
-	TRBJ2-5	TRBV25-1	CASSPGFETQYF
-	TRBJ1-1	TRBV7-3	CASSSGQINTEAFF
-	TRBJ1-2	TRBV6-5	CASSYEPFYGYTF
TRBD1	TRBJ1-3	TRBV9	CASSGQGAGNTIYF
-	TRBJ2-2	TRBV6-1	CASSEQASVPGELFF
-	TRBJ1-2	TRBV15	CATSRGREVIANYGYTF
-	TRBJ1-4	TRBV5-1	CASSLAGSETNEKLFF
-	TRBJ2-2	TRBV7-8	CASSLRNTGELFF
-	TRBJ1-1	TRBV19	CASSMGGATEAFF
-	TRBJ2-3	TRBV5-6	CASSLISTDTQYF
TRBD2	TRBJ2-3	TRBV4-3	CASSRVGTSGGAGPTDTQYF
-	TRBJ1-2	TRBV19	CASSIEEGRQATYTF
-	TRBJ2-2	TRBV7-3	CASSYRGAGNTGELFF
TRBD1	TRBJ2-5	TRBV7-2	CASSLWTGQETQYF
TRBD1	TRBJ2-1	TRBV7-3	CASSLKEQGAESSYNEQFF
TRBD2	TRBJ2-3	TRBV9	CASSVSSGTTDTQYF
-	TRBJ1-1	TRBV12-5	CASGLVLSGDKFDEAFF
TRBD1	TRBJ1-6	TRBV6-5	CASSGQGSHSPLHF
-	TRBJ1-1	TRBV7-2	CASSYTGTNEAFF
-	TRBJ1-2	TRBV27	CASSLVHGQLNYGYTF
-	TRBJ2-1	TRBV3-1/TRBV3-2	CASSQEGGRAFF
TRBD1	TRBJ1-4	TRBV14	CASSHHRDSLKIPAATNEKLFF
TRBD1	TRBJ1-2	TRBV9	CASSGSVLLPRQGLPNYGYTF
-	TRBJ2-1	TRBV7-8	CASSLVFRGPYNEQFF
-	TRBJ1-6	TRBV5-1	CASSFDQVTGSPLHF
TRBD2	TRBJ2-3	TRBV24-1	CACPSWASGAVFTDTQYF
-	TRBJ1-4	TRBV27	CASSLSMGPGGKLFF
-	TRBJ2-2	TRBV19	CASSFGHNTGELFF
-	TRBJ1-2	TRBV27	CASSSTVNYGYTF
-	TRBJ1-2	TRBV6-5	CASSTTNYGYTF
-	TRBJ1-2	TRBV5-5	CASSPSTSTQSYTF
-	TRBJ1-6	TRBV14	CASSQDWGRLLNSPLHF
TRBD2	TRBJ2-5	TRBV4-1	CASSPWTSGGARETQYF
-	TRBJ1-5	TRBV7-9	CASGAGINQPQHF
-	TRBJ1-1	TRBV7-9	CASSRLPEMNTEAFF
TRBD1	TRBJ2-1	TRBV5-4	CASSFLGGYEQFF